Below are 15 T cell receptor beta chains sequenced from a single sample in a study of cytomegalovirus exposure and HLA in healthy donors. This table comes from immunoSEQ multiplex PCR, and its TCRdb copy is limited to in-frame clones, with some not included. The table includes under 200,000 clones, roughly 90% detected once. What was sequenced was PBMCs. The source is a man younger than 30 in good health and CMV-seropositive.

This sequence joins TRBV4-1 and TRBJ2-1; 9 bases map to TRBD2. V gave up 3 bases and J gave up 10 bases; unmatched junction bases: 10. Germline V gene lookup returns CDR1 MGHRA and CDR2 YSYEKL. The CDR3 has 15 residues. The CDR3 region is CASSQEAGGPKEQFF. Here the CDR3 DNA reads TGCGCCAGCAGCCAGGAAGCGGGAGGACCCAAAGAGCAGTTCTTC.

The chain carries TRBV5-1 and TRBJ2-3, with D perhaps matching TRBD2 (5 bases). V was cut by 5 bases and J by 3 bases, with 19 bases left in between. This CDR3 region has 16 residues. In germline, CDR1 is SGHRS, CDR2 YFSETQ. The DNA for the CDR3 is TGCGCCAGCAGACCCACCCACACTAGTCCTACAGATACGCAGTATTTT. Translating gives CASRPTHTSPTDTQYF.

V gene TRBV7-9 combines with J gene TRBJ2-1, with 8 bases lining up with TRBD1. V shed 1 base, J shed 6 bases, and the junction held 8 bases outside the gene matches. Germline V CDR1 and CDR2: SEHNR, FQNEAQ (reference sequence). The CDR3 totals 16 residues. The CDR3 sequence: CASSLVGQVMVNEQFF. The CDR3 bases are TGTGCCAGCAGCTTAGTGGGACAGGTGATGGTCAATGAGCAGTTCTTC.

The chain has TRBV6-5 and TRBJ2-7; 8 bases are shared with TRBD2. The CDR3 consists of 14 residues. J gave up 2 bases and V 8 bases, and 8 bases lay outside the gene matches. Per the germline V gene, CDR1 is MNHEY and CDR2 is SVGAGI. The CDR3 reads CASSPGGVPYEQYF. The CDR3 nucleotides are TGTGCCAGCTCCCCCGGGGGGGTTCCCTACGAGCAGTACTTC.

This clone showed up many times. The chain couples TRBV6-1 to TRBJ2-7; D is uncertain. CDR1 and CDR2 (germline): MNHNS, SASEGT. The CDR3 loop spans 13 amino acids. V was cut by 0 bases and J by 2 bases, with 5 bases left in between. The CDR3 nucleotides read TGTGCCAGCAGTGAAGCCCCCACCTACGAGCAGTACTTC. Translated, it gives CASSEAPTYEQYF.

The chain recombines TRBV6-5 with TRBJ2-2; TRBD2 might be the D (5 bases). The CDR3 is 11 residues long. Germline lookup yields CDR1 MNHEY and CDR2 SVGAGI. Trimming shortened V by 8 bases and J by 6 bases, and 7 bases separated the two germline ends. In DNA form, the CDR3 reads TGTGCCAGCCGTAGCGCCGGGGAGCTGTTTTTT. Its protein is CASRSAGELFF.

This clone was detected a few times. V and J are TRBV2 and TRBJ2-7; TRBD1 is a possible D gene (6 bases). Trimming left V 7 bases short and J 3 bases short, with 7 bases between. CDR3 size: 11 residues. CDR1 and CDR2 from the germline V gene are SNHLY and FYNNEI. CDR3 bases: TGTGCCAGCACGACAGGCTACGAGCAGTACTTC. Its protein is CASTTGYEQYF.

The chain has TRBV28 and TRBJ1-5; TRBD1 is a possible D gene (6 bases). Trimming removed 5 bases at V and 4 bases at J, with 15 bases between. Germline CDR1 and CDR2: MDHEN and SYDVKM. CDR3 length: 15 amino acids. This CDR3 reads CASSDQGSFNQPQHF. The CDR3, as DNA: TGTGCCAGCAGTGATCAGGGGTCCTTTAATCAGCCCCAGCATTTT.

The rearrangement uses TRBV5-1 and TRBJ2-5; 9 bases are shared with TRBD2. The V gene's germline CDR1 is SGHRS and CDR2 YFSETQ. Trimming removed 7 bases from V and 4 bases from J; junction bases left unmatched: 5. The CDR3 is made up of 13 amino acids. Here the CDR3 reads CASAAGGPETQYF. The CDR3 region has the DNA TGCGCCAGCGCGGCGGGAGGGCCAGAGACCCAGTACTTC.

The CDR3 DNA sequence: TGTGCCAGTAGTATGACTAGCGGGACTGGGGCCAACGTCCTGACTTTC. Its translation is CASSMTSGTGANVLTF. V gene TRBV19 combines with J gene TRBJ2-6; 11 bases are shared with TRBD2. There are 16 residues in the CDR3. J lost 2 bases, V lost 3 bases, and 0 bases had no gene match. Germline V gene sequence: CDR1 LNHDA, CDR2 SQIVND (reference sequence).

The chain is built from TRBV28 and TRBJ1-1, with 8 bases aligning to TRBD1. Per germline, CDR1 MDHEN and CDR2 SYDVKM. V dropped 5 bases and J dropped 1; count of bases not matched to a gene: 0. CDR3 length: 13 amino acids. Written as DNA, the CDR3 is TGTGCCAGCAGTGGACAGGGGAACACTGAAGCTTTCTTT. It specifies CASSGQGNTEAFF.

This chain links TRBV19 with TRBJ2-7; 8 nucleotides line up with TRBD1. With V trimmed by 2 bases and J by 1 base, 1 base remained unmatched. Germline V lookup: CDR1 LNHDA, CDR2 SQIVND (reference sequence). This CDR3 has 14 residues. The chain's CDR3 is CASSIRDRSYEQYF. The CDR3 bases are TGTGCCAGTAGTATACGGGACAGGTCCTACGAGCAGTACTTC.

This clone was picked up one time. V gene TRBV4-1 combines with J gene TRBJ2-3, with 14 positions matching TRBD2. After removal of 4 bases from V and 3 bases from J, the junction contained 3 bases not matched to a gene. CDR3 length: 16 amino acids. Germline V gene data show CDR1 as MGHRA and CDR2 as YSYEKL. The CDR3 loop reads CASSPGLAGVTDTQYF. CDR3 DNA sequence: TGCGCCAGCAGCCCGGGACTAGCGGGAGTAACAGATACGCAGTATTTT.

The genes are TRBV18 and TRBJ2-7; 11 bases are a match to TRBD2. The CDR3 loop spans 17 amino acids. The germline gives CDR1 KGHSH, CDR2 LQKENI. The V and J ends lost 3 bases and 4 bases, in that order; junction bases with no gene match: 11. The CDR3 is CASSPGLAAQLLYEQYF. CDR3 nucleotides: TGTGCCAGCTCACCGGGACTAGCGGCCCAGCTTTTATACGAGCAGTACTTC.

This clone came up once. The genes are TRBV18 and TRBJ2-3, with 9 bases identical to TRBD1. The length of the CDR3 is 15 residues. Germline CDR1 KGHSH, CDR2 LQKENI. The trim removed 2 bases at V and 1 base at J, leaving 1 base unmatched. The CDR3 DNA reads TGTGCCAGCTCACCAGGGACAGGGCGCACAGATACGCAGTATTTT. Protein sequence: CASSPGTGRTDTQYF.